Listed below are T cell receptor beta chains from one sample, sequenced in a study of siplizumab effects on memory and regulatory T cells. The protocol was immunoSEQ multiplex PCR, while the TCRdb copy is restricted to in-frame clones and leaves out a portion. Among 100,000 or so clones, approximately 92% were seen once, and the ten largest hold around 2.6%. The sample consisted of CD4+ T cells sorted from blood. These receptors originate from a human donor in good health. Some clones in this sample may be carry-over from other donors' samples. Each CDR3 is given without its conserved first and last residue.

CDR3 protein | J gene | V gene
ASSLLMGQY | TRBJ2-7 | TRBV5-8
ASSLSSGRRQETQY | TRBJ2-5 | TRBV5-1
ASSVANNYNEQF | TRBJ2-1 | TRBV9
ASSAPGGGEQY | TRBJ2-7 | TRBV9
ATSRDVGAPLGELF | TRBJ2-2 | TRBV15
ASSSPRGSNQPQH | TRBJ1-5 | TRBV11-1
ASSPGTGGAITEAF | TRBJ1-1 | TRBV9
ASSVEGGTNEKLF | TRBJ1-4 | TRBV9
ASSIDSHKGNYEQY | TRBJ2-7 | TRBV19
ASRETVGSGSPLH | TRBJ1-6 | TRBV6-5
SVYDRGGEKLF | TRBJ1-4 | TRBV29-1
ASSVDRDQPQH | TRBJ1-5 | TRBV6-4